Below, 23 T cell receptor beta chains from the same sample are listed, as sequenced in a study of T cells in Graves' hyperthyroidism and ophthalmopathy. The CDR3 regions of TCR beta were amplified from RNA transcripts. The HTBI set primed first-round TCR CDR3 RT-PCR. A single record per CDR3 protein comes from TCRdb applying MiXCR to the multiplex PCR reads. The sample lists 450,000 to 700,000 distinct CDR3 sequences; 35% to 55% were seen once. Sequences were obtained from peripheral blood or thyroid tissue (not recorded which). The receptor source for this set is an adult woman with Graves' disease, either hyperthyroidism or ophthalmopathy (not recorded which).

The chain employs TRBV6-4 and TRBJ1-2; D is unclear. The CDR3 spans 12 residues. Germline V gives CDR1 MRHNA, CDR2 SNTAGT. Trimming shortened V by 4 bases and J by 8 bases, and 11 bases separated the two germline ends. CDR3 DNA sequence: TGTGCCAGCAGTGCTCCCTCGCTCGGCTACACCTTC. This encodes CASSAPSLGYTF.

This clonotype was recorded many times. The CDR3 nucleotides read TGTGCCAGCAGCTTAGTTGTTGGTCTTCGCGCCTACGAGCAGTACTTC. Protein: CASSLVVGLRAYEQYF. This chain links TRBV7-2 with TRBJ2-7, with D hard to call. Trimming pared 1 base from V and 2 bases from J, leaving 15 bases between. The germline CDR1 and CDR2 sequences are SGHTA and FQGNSA. This CDR3 has 16 amino acids. The entire variable domain, with the rest obtained from reference TRBV7-2 and TRBJ2-7, is as follows: GAGVSQSPSNKVTEKGKDVELRCDPISGHTALYWYRQSLGQGLEFLIYFQGNSAPDKSGLPSDRFSAERTGGSVSTLTIQRTQQEDSAVYLCASSLVVGLRAYEQYFGPGTRLTVT.

This clonotype was seen more than once but under ten times. The chain couples TRBV29-1 to TRBJ1-2; D is ambiguous. Germline V gives CDR1 SQVTM, CDR2 ANQGSEA. V was pared by 6 bases and J by 8 bases, with 19 bases between. CDR3 length: 13 residues. CDR3 sequence: CSVPQPEALGYTF. In DNA form, the CDR3 reads TGCAGCGTACCACAACCGGAGGCCCTGGGCTACACCTTC.

The V and J genes are TRBV7-2 and TRBJ2-7; weak D call: TRBD1 (8 bases). The germline CDR1 and CDR2 sequences are SGHTA and FQGNSA. V lost 5 bases, J lost 3 bases, and 17 bases lay in between. The CDR3 is 15 residues long. CDR3 in DNA: TGTGCCAGCAGCACCCGGACAGGGACTATCTACGAGCAGTACTTC. Its translation: CASSTRTGTIYEQYF.

This clonotype was seen a few times. The chain recombines TRBV2 with TRBJ2-7; no clear D. The germline V and J ends were trimmed by 6 bases and 4 bases, with 25 bases remaining between them. The CDR3 is made up of 17 amino acids. Germline V gene data show CDR1 as SNHLY and CDR2 as FYNNEI. The CDR3 DNA reads as TGTGCCAGCAGCCTCGAACCGGGCTCCCCGGAACCTTACGAGCAGTACTTC. This gives the protein CASSLEPGSPEPYEQYF.

The V gene is TRBV10-3, the J gene TRBJ1-5; unclear D gene. V gave up 5 bases and J gave up 3 bases, with 11 bases separating them. The CDR3 spans 14 residues. Germline CDR1 ENHRY, CDR2 SYGVKD. Here the CDR3 DNA reads TGTGCCATCAGTAGACCCGGAGTCAATCAGCCCCAGCATTTT. Amino acids: CAISRPGVNQPQHF.

A word on this clonotype: Germline is not matched at one junction end, which may reflect a read error. The CDR3 DNA follows: TGTGCCAGCAGTTTCCCCGGGACGAGTAACACCGGGGAGCTGTTCTTT. This sequence encodes CASSFPGTSNTGELFF. This chain uses TRBV28 with TRBJ2-2; tentatively, D is TRBD1 or TRBD2 (5 bases each). CDR3 length: 16 amino acids. Germline V gene lookup returns CDR1 MDHEN and CDR2 SYDVKM. Looking up the rest from reference TRBV28 and TRBJ2-2 gives the full variable domain: DVKVTQSSRYLVKRTGEKVFLECVQDMDHENMFWYRQDPGLGLRLIYFSYDVKMKEKGDIPEGYSVSREKKERFSLILESASTNQTSMYLCASSFPGTSNTGELFFGEGSRLTVL.

Only a few counts were recorded for this clonotype. The chain uses TRBV20-1 and TRBJ1-1, with 11 bases that match TRBD1. Germline V gene sequence: CDR1 DFQATT, CDR2 SNEGSKA (reference sequence). This CDR3 region has 14 residues. The J segment lost 3 bases and the V segment lost 7 bases, leaving 7 bases of the junction unmatched. The chain's CDR3 is CSGEGQGGYTEAFF. Written as DNA, the CDR3 is TGCAGTGGCGAGGGACAGGGGGGTTACACTGAAGCTTTCTTT.

Only one count was recorded for this clonotype. The chain combines TRBV5-4 with TRBJ1-2; D remains unclear. Germline CDR1 SGHNT, CDR2 YYREEE (reference sequence). Trimming left V 0 bases short and J 12 bases short, with 15 bases between. This CDR3 contains 13 residues. The CDR3 DNA reads as TGTGCCAGCAGCTTGGCGGGGAGCTCTGGAAACACCTTC. This codes for CASSLAGSSGNTF. The full variable domain, in which reference TRBV5-4 and TRBJ1-2 provide the parts outside the CDR3, is ETGVTQSPTHLIKTRGQQVTLRCSSQSGHNTVSWYQQALGQGPQFIFQYYREEENGRGNFPPRFSGLQFPNYSSELNVNALELDDSALYLCASSLAGSSGNTFGSGTRLTVV.

This sequence joins TRBV20-1 and TRBJ1-2, with 8 nucleotides matching TRBD1. Unmatched junction bases numbered 21, after V lost 6 bases and J lost 6 bases. The CDR3 totals 17 residues. Germline lookup yields CDR1 DFQATT and CDR2 SNEGSKA (reference sequence). CDR3 nucleotide sequence: TGCAGTGCCGGACAGGGAGCCCCCGAAGAAGCCTCCGATGGCTACACCTTC. This sequence encodes CSAGQGAPEEASDGYTF.

This clonotype was observed many times. The V gene is TRBV11-2, the J gene TRBJ1-1, with D uncertain. Per germline, CDR1 SGHAT and CDR2 FQNNGV. This CDR3 contains 13 residues. V gave up 4 bases and J gave up 10 bases, with 16 bases separating them. As DNA, the CDR3 is TGTGCCAGCAGCTATAGCGGGAGATCGGGAGCTTTCTTT. This sequence encodes CASSYSGRSGAFF.

Regarding this clonotype: A read error may produce the germline difference seen at one junction end. The CDR3 loop reads CANAETYEQNF. CDR3 coding DNA: TGTGCCAACGCTGAAACCTACGAGCAGAACTTC. V is TRBV12-3 or TRBV12-4 and J is TRBJ2-7; D is unclear. This CDR3 region has 11 residues.

The chain carries TRBV20-1 and TRBJ1-5, with 7 bases aligning to TRBD1. Germline V gene lookup returns CDR1 DFQATT and CDR2 SNEGSKA (reference sequence). The CDR3 has 13 amino acids. Trimming removed 5 bases from V and 5 bases from J; junction bases left unmatched: 6. As DNA, the CDR3 is TGCAGTGCTTCTACAGGGGTTCATCAGCCCCAGCATTTT. Amino acid sequence: CSASTGVHQPQHF.

The chain is built from TRBV10-3 and TRBJ2-7; tentative D call: TRBD2 (5 bases). Between the trimmed V and J ends, which lost 5 bases and 1 base, there was a span of 15 bases. In germline, CDR1 is ENHRY, CDR2 SYGVKD. This CDR3 comprises 15 residues. CDR3: CAISSQPGSSYEQYF. CDR3 sequence (DNA): TGTGCCATCAGTTCCCAGCCGGGGTCTTCCTACGAGCAGTACTTC.

The rearrangement uses TRBV7-9 and TRBJ1-2; D remains ambiguous. Germline lookup yields CDR1 SEHNR and CDR2 FQNEAQ (reference sequence). The CDR3 runs 12 residues. V was trimmed by 7 bases and J by 4 bases, leaving 10 bases between them. This CDR3 is CASTLGLYGYTF. CDR3 coding DNA: TGTGCCAGCACCCTGGGCCTCTATGGCTACACCTTC.

This clonotype has at least ten counts. The chain links TRBV7-9 to TRBJ1-4; TRBD1 might be the D (6 bases). Trimming took 4 bases from V and 3 from J, leaving 15 bases between them. The CDR3 runs to 16 residues. Germline V gene sequence: CDR1 SEHNR, CDR2 FQNEAQ (reference sequence). The DNA for the CDR3 is TGTGCCAGCAGCTCCGCGAGGGGGGAGGCTAATGAAAAACTGTTTTTT. Translating it yields CASSSARGEANEKLFF.

The genes are TRBV20-1 and TRBJ1-1; D is undetermined. Germline CDR1 reads DFQATT; CDR2 reads SNEGSKA (reference sequence). There are 15 residues in the CDR3. The V gene lost 6 bases and the J gene lost 3 bases, with 20 bases spanning the gap. Written as DNA, the CDR3 is TGCAGTGCCAGCAGACTCCGGACGCTGGACACTGAAGCTTTCTTT. Translated, it gives CSASRLRTLDTEAFF.

This clonotype came up many times. The J gene is TRBJ2-7, the V gene TRBV4-1; maybe TRBD2 (5 bases). V gave up 4 bases and J gave up 0 bases, with 16 bases separating them. This CDR3 is built from 16 residues. Germline lookup yields CDR1 MGHRA and CDR2 YSYEKL. CDR3 bases: TGCGCCAGCAGCCGTTCGAGGGCGGCCAACTCCTACGAGCAGTACTTC. It is translated as CASSRSRAANSYEQYF.

The rearrangement links TRBV7-2 to TRBJ1-6, with 7 bases lining up with TRBD1. Germline trimming cut 0 bases from V and 6 bases from J; bases unmatched to any gene: 5. Germline V gene lookup returns CDR1 SGHTA and CDR2 FQGNSA. This CDR3 comprises 16 residues. CDR3 sequence: CASSLATGPLNSPLHF. CDR3 coding DNA: TGTGCCAGCAGCTTAGCGACAGGGCCCCTTAATTCACCCCTCCACTTT.

The chain links TRBV7-2 to TRBJ2-7; maybe TRBD1 (6 bases). Germline CDR1 is SGHTA and CDR2 is FQGNSA. V dropped 3 bases and J dropped 4 bases, with 13 bases sitting between them. The CDR3 covers 14 residues. The CDR3 DNA follows: TGTGCCAGCAGCTTGATAGGACAGCATTACGAGCAGTACTTC. Its translation: CASSLIGQHYEQYF.

The table lists this clonotype with a few counts. The V and J genes are TRBV11-2 and TRBJ2-3; maybe TRBD2 (7 bases). The CDR3 extends over 17 amino acids. Between the trimmed V and J ends, which lost 1 base and 6 bases, there was a span of 20 bases. Germline CDR1 is SGHAT and CDR2 is FQNNGV. As DNA, the CDR3 is TGTGCCAGCAGCTTAGGCCGGGGGGCAAAGTCATCGGATACGCAGTATTTT. This translates into CASSLGRGAKSSDTQYF.

This clonotype was detected ten times or more. The rearrangement joins TRBV29-1 to TRBJ2-2; TRBD2 aligns across 7 bases. The CDR3 loop spans 16 amino acids. Losses at the gene ends were 6 bases for V and 10 bases for J; bases not matched to a gene: 20. Germline CDR1 SQVTM, CDR2 ANQGSEA. The CDR3 sequence is CSVTGAGNRDPSELFF. CDR3 coding DNA: TGCAGCGTCACGGGAGCGGGGAACCGAGACCCCTCGGAGCTGTTTTTT.

This clonotype turned up a few times. The chain links TRBV7-9 to TRBJ1-1; no reliable D call. The CDR3 length is 14 residues. Germline assignment: CDR1 SEHNR and CDR2 FQNEAQ (reference sequence). Trimming shortened V by 5 bases and J by 1 base, and 11 bases separated the two germline ends. The CDR3: CASSPKTANTEAFF. DNA of the CDR3: TGTGCCAGCAGCCCCAAGACCGCGAACACTGAAGCTTTCTTT.